Described below is a single T cell receptor beta chain sequence and its context. Its antigen is not identified. The PCR made use of 60 Vbeta and 13 Jbeta primers. Here immunoSEQ multiplex PCR was the method, and the copy in TCRdb shows in-frame clones only, minus some. Found here are roughly 180,000 clones, 70% to 90% of them singletons; the top ten hold 4.5% to 5.5%. The entry originates in a study of cytomegalovirus exposure and HLA in healthy donors. Whole-study results and caveats: A missense DCLRE1C variant was associated with V- and J-gene trimming of TCR beta chains in a later analysis, and an independent cohort replicated the association.

CDR1 MNHEY and CDR2 SVGAGI come from the germline V gene. V shed 4 bases, J shed 9 bases, and the junction held 13 bases outside the gene matches. The CDR3 is made up of 15 amino acids. The TCR sequence derives from a girl aged 10-17 years in good health and CMV-seropositive. Sequences were obtained from PBMCs. The chain joins TRBV6-5 to TRBJ2-5; 8 bases fit TRBD2. CDR3 protein: CASSSTRAPLAAQYF. In nucleotides, the CDR3 is TGTGCCAGCAGTTCAACCCGGGCCCCACTAGCGGCCCAGTACTTC.